These 23 T cell receptor beta chains share one sample of origin, sequenced in a study of OX40 agonist ivuxolimab in advanced cancers. The data were produced by immunoSEQ multiplex PCR, yet TCRdb's version contains in-frame clones alone and is incomplete. Of some 76,000 clones in the sample, about 80% are singletons; the top ten hold under 7%. The sample consisted of CD4+ or CD8+ T cells sorted from blood, taken in a trial of the OX40 agonist ivuxolimab. These receptors came from an adult with an advanced solid tumor such as melanoma, head and neck, liver or kidney cancer.

The chain recombines TRBV4-3 with TRBJ2-7; the D gene is possibly TRBD1 (6 bases). Germline loops: CDR1 LGHNA, CDR2 YSLEER. CDR3 length: 15 residues. V was clipped by 0 bases and J by 4 bases, with 13 bases between them. The CDR3 nucleotides read TGCGCCAGCAGCCAAGATTTTGGGGGCTTATACGAGCAGTACTTC. Amino acid sequence: CASSQDFGGLYEQYF.

The chain links TRBV7-6 to TRBJ2-3; the D is unclear. This CDR3 is 11 amino acids long. CDR1 and CDR2 (germline): SGHVS, FNYEAQ. With 2 bases removed from V and 4 bases from J, the gap between germline ends came to 1 base. CDR3 coding DNA: TGTGCCAGCAGCTTATCAGATACGCAGTATTTT. Its protein product is CASSLSDTQYF. The whole variable domain, remainder taken from reference TRBV7-6 and TRBJ2-3, is GAGVSQSPRYKVTKRGQDVALRCDPISGHVSLYWYRQALGQGPEFLTYFNYEAQQDKSGLPNDRFSAERPEGSISTLTIQRTEQRDSAMYRCASSLSDTQYFGPGTRLTVL.

This clone was seen just once. The genes are TRBV5-1 and TRBJ1-3; D remains ambiguous. Per the germline V gene, CDR1 is SGHRS and CDR2 is YFSETQ. The V gene lost 0 bases and the J gene lost 0 bases, with 7 bases spanning the gap. The CDR3 runs 15 residues. The CDR3 nucleotides are TGCGCCAGCAGCTTGGACGGCAGCTCTGGAAACACCATATATTTT. Protein sequence: CASSLDGSSGNTIYF. The whole variable domain, remainder taken from reference TRBV5-1 and TRBJ1-3, is KAGVTQTPRYLIKTRGQQVTLSCSPISGHRSVSWYQQTPGQGLQFLFEYFSETQRNKGNFPGRFSGRQFSNSRSEMNVSTLELGDSALYLCASSLDGSSGNTIYFGEGSWLTVV.

This clone was seen a few times. The gene calls are TRBV5-4 and TRBJ2-6; TRBD1 agrees at 9 bases. The junction had 7 bases not matched to a gene; V was cut back by 3 bases and J by 3 bases. This CDR3 has 17 residues. From germline, CDR1 is SGHNT and CDR2 YYREEE (reference sequence). DNA for the CDR3: TGTGCCAGCAGCTCTTTGGGACAGGGCAATGGGGCCAACGTCCTGACTTTC. This encodes CASSSLGQGNGANVLTF.

The chain has TRBV6-6 and TRBJ2-7; 9 bases map to TRBD1. The length of the CDR3 is 14 residues. The V gene end was trimmed by 8 bases and the J gene end by 5 bases; junction bases not matched to a gene: 10. Germline assignment: CDR1 MNHNY and CDR2 SVGAGI (reference sequence). The CDR3 is CASLKGTGLDEQYF. As DNA, the CDR3 is TGTGCCAGCCTCAAAGGGACAGGGCTGGACGAGCAGTACTTC.

The chain employs TRBV6-5 and TRBJ1-5; 8 bases align to TRBD1. CDR3 length: 15 amino acids. With 10 bases clipped from V and 6 bases from J, the junction kept 14 bases outside the gene matches. The germline V gene has CDR1 MNHEY and CDR2 SVGAGI. CDR3 nucleotide sequence: TGTGCCACTCGCCCGTACAGGGGGACCAGTCAGCCCCAGCATTTT. Its translation is CATRPYRGTSQPQHF.

This chain connects TRBV9 to TRBJ2-1; D may be TRBD1 (6 bases). V dropped 0 bases and J dropped 0 bases, with 7 bases sitting between them. Germline values: CDR1 SGDLS, CDR2 YYNGEE. The CDR3 contains 15 residues. The CDR3 sequence: CASSVEGGSYNEQFF. CDR3 nucleotides: TGTGCCAGCAGCGTAGAAGGGGGCTCCTACAATGAGCAGTTCTTC.

The chain recombines TRBV9 with TRBJ2-5, with TRBD2 identical over 7 bases. The V gene's germline CDR1 is SGDLS and CDR2 YYNGEE. The CDR3 runs to 16 residues. J was trimmed by 2 bases and V by 0 bases; bases with no gene match: 7. The CDR3 protein is CASSVGPASGQETQYF. The CDR3, as DNA: TGTGCCAGCAGCGTAGGTCCGGCTAGCGGTCAAGAGACCCAGTACTTC.

This chain joins TRBV30 and TRBJ1-5; D not certain. The ends were cut back, 0 bases at V and 0 bases at J, with 9 bases in the middle. The CDR3 runs to 15 residues. Germline-derived CDR1 and CDR2 are GTSNPN and SVGIG (reference sequence). The CDR3 protein is CAWSVADLSNQPQHF. Here the CDR3 DNA reads TGTGCCTGGAGTGTAGCGGATCTTAGCAATCAGCCCCAGCATTTT.

The chain recombines TRBV4-3 with TRBJ1-6; the match to TRBD1 covers 7 bases. V lost 5 bases, J lost 14 bases, and 9 bases stayed unmatched. CDR3 length: 13 amino acids. Germline CDR1 reads LGHNA; CDR2 reads YSLEER. This CDR3 is CASSSQGVTTLHF. The CDR3 region has the DNA TGCGCCAGCAGCTCCCAGGGGGTCACAACCCTCCACTTT.

This sequence joins TRBV7-9 and TRBJ2-7; TRBD1 matches 9 bases. The V gene's germline CDR1 is SEHNR and CDR2 FQNEAQ (reference sequence). J lost 1 base, V lost 4 bases, and 8 bases had no gene match. The length of the CDR3 is 16 residues. In nucleotides, the CDR3 is TGTGCCAGCAGCTACGGCCCGGGACAGGGATCCTACGAGCAGTACTTC. Encoded protein: CASSYGPGQGSYEQYF.

This chain uses TRBV7-9 with TRBJ2-6; 8 bases are a match to TRBD1. Germline V gives CDR1 SEHNR, CDR2 FQNEAQ (reference sequence). The CDR3 consists of 19 residues. Germline trimming cut 1 base from V and 1 base from J; bases unmatched to any gene: 9. The CDR3 nucleotides read TGTGCCAGCAGCTTAGGACCCCAGGGGGCAGGATCTGGGGCCAACGTCCTGACTTTC. This sequence encodes CASSLGPQGAGSGANVLTF.

This clone has a single count. The chain employs TRBV14 and TRBJ1-1; no definite D call. V gave up 4 bases and J gave up 1 base, with 25 bases separating them. Looked up from germline, CDR1 is SGHDN and CDR2 is FVKESK. The CDR3 is 19 amino acids. The CDR3 is CASSRLIGGSDRGNTEAFF. The CDR3 nucleotides read TGTGCCAGCAGCCGCCTAATAGGAGGGAGCGACCGAGGGAACACTGAAGCTTTCTTT.

The CDR3 bases are TGTGCCAGCAGTTCTGGCGACAGGGCGGGCACTGAAGCTTTCTTT. Amino acids: CASSSGDRAGTEAFF. The chain is built from TRBV5-5 and TRBJ1-1; TRBD1 agrees at 7 bases. The CDR3 consists of 15 residues. Germline V gene sequence: CDR1 SGHKS, CDR2 YYEKEE (reference sequence). J was trimmed by 4 bases and V by 5 bases; bases with no gene match: 11.

The chain carries TRBV27 and TRBJ2-1, with 9 nucleotides matching TRBD2. This CDR3 has 15 amino acids. V dropped 10 bases and J dropped 4; count of bases not matched to a gene: 11. Germline V gene data show CDR1 as MNHEY and CDR2 as SMNVEV (reference sequence). Here the CDR3 reads CATRVGLAGYNEQFF. The CDR3 DNA sequence: TGTGCCACCAGGGTCGGGCTAGCGGGATACAATGAGCAGTTCTTC.

This clone was seen a handful of times. This chain joins TRBV27 and TRBJ2-1, with 8 bases matching TRBD1. In germline, CDR1 is MNHEY, CDR2 SMNVEV (reference sequence). CDR3 length: 15 residues. Unmatched junction bases numbered 6, after V lost 7 bases and J lost 1 base. Here the CDR3 DNA reads TGTGCCAGCACCTCAGGGGGCGTATCCTACAATGAGCAGTTCTTC. Translating gives CASTSGGVSYNEQFF.

This clone was counted a single time. V usage is TRBV4-3 and J usage is TRBJ2-5; D call uncertain. This CDR3 has 13 residues. Trimming left V 0 bases short and J 9 bases short, with 11 bases between. CDR1 is LGHNA and CDR2 is YSLEER in the germline V gene. Here the CDR3 DNA reads TGCGCCAGCAGCCAAGATCAGTGGCTACCCCAGTACTTC. It translates to CASSQDQWLPQYF.

V gene TRBV4-3 combines with J gene TRBJ1-3, with 8 nucleotides matching TRBD1. In germline, CDR1 is LGHNA, CDR2 YSLEER. Germline trimming cut 1 base from V and 2 bases from J; bases unmatched to any gene: 4. This CDR3 is 16 amino acids long. The CDR3 sequence is CASSQGRTGTGNTIYF. DNA of the CDR3: TGCGCCAGCAGCCAAGGGAGGACAGGGACTGGAAACACCATATATTTT.

This rearrangement joins TRBV30 to TRBJ2-7; TRBD1 matches at 8 bases. The CDR3 is 13 amino acids. With 5 bases clipped from V and 3 bases from J, the junction kept 6 bases outside the gene matches. Germline lookup yields CDR1 GTSNPN and CDR2 SVGIG (reference sequence). Here the CDR3 DNA reads TGTGCCTGGGCGTTTGGACAGGGCTACGAGCAGTACTTC. It specifies CAWAFGQGYEQYF. The full variable domain, with the rest looked up from reference TRBV30 and TRBJ2-7, is SQTIHQWPATLVQPVGSPLSLECTVEGTSNPNLYWYRQAAGRGLQLLFYSVGIGQISSEVPQNLSASRPQDRQFILSSKKLLLSDSGFYLCAWAFGQGYEQYFGPGTRLTVT.

This chain links TRBV10-2 with TRBJ1-1; 7 bases are a match to TRBD1. With V trimmed by 6 bases and J by 5 bases, 6 bases remained unmatched. The CDR3 covers 13 residues. Germline CDR1 reads WSHSY; CDR2 reads SAAADI. In DNA form, the CDR3 reads TGCGCCAGCAGGGGGACAGACGAAACTGAAGCTTTCTTT. This encodes CASRGTDETEAFF.

This chain links TRBV19 with TRBJ1-2; tentative D call: TRBD1 (5 bases). V shed 7 bases and J shed 2 bases, with 17 bases lying between them. Per germline, CDR1 LNHDA and CDR2 SQIVND (reference sequence). The CDR3 is 15 amino acids. CDR3 protein: CASTPGAGSNYGYTF. CDR3 nucleotides: TGTGCCAGTACCCCCGGGGCAGGGAGCAACTATGGCTACACCTTC.

The genes are TRBV5-1 and TRBJ2-5; D is unclear. CDR3 size: 15 residues. Germline CDR1 SGHRS, CDR2 YFSETQ. V was clipped by 3 bases and J by 2 bases, with 14 bases between them. This chain's CDR3 is CASSYRTATQETQYF. DNA of the CDR3: TGCGCCAGCAGCTACCGGACCGCTACTCAAGAGACCCAGTACTTC.

This clone was seen a handful of times. This chain links TRBV29-1 with TRBJ2-5, with D possibly being TRBD1 (6 bases). Trimming removed 3 bases at V and 4 bases at J, with 9 bases between. The CDR3 is 12 residues long. Germline CDR1 is SQVTM and CDR2 is ANQGSEA. The CDR3 reads CSVDRTAETQYF. In DNA, the CDR3 is TGCAGCGTTGACAGGACAGCAGAGACCCAGTACTTC. The full variable domain, rest sourced from reference TRBV29-1 and TRBJ2-5, is SAVISQKPSRDICQRGTSLTIQCQVDSQVTMMFWYRQQPGQSLTLIATANQGSEATYESGFVIDKFPISRPNLTFSTLTVSNMSPEDSSIYLCSVDRTAETQYFGPGTRLLVL.